This T cell receptor (beta chain) was captured by sequencing in a study of blood T cell repertoires in COVID-19. Whole-study context: There were acute and convalescent COVID-19 samples, and they came from the United States, Italy and Spain. In each case, the material was cDNA or gDNA derived from T cells, B-cell-depleted T cells, or PBMCs.

Authors' processing steps: Amplification from reference gene primers served as the basis for estimated nucleated cell counts. Using immunoSEQ multiplex PCR, the repertoire was profiled, and TCRdb retains in-frame clones only, with some absent. Clone size and V and J calls were adopted from that table, with D and trimming inferred from the DNA. The sample includes about 110,000 clones, roughly 90% of them seen just once. There are 15 residues in the CDR3. The germline V gene encodes CDR1 SGHTA and CDR2 FQGNSA. The V end was cut by 6 bases, the J end by 0 bases, with 12 bases between. The sequence was collected from a man between 35 and 55 years old with active or convalescent COVID-19. The J gene is TRBJ1-3, the V gene TRBV7-2; D perhaps matches TRBD1 (5 bases). The sequencing input was peripheral blood. The CDR3 is CASRTTASSGNTIYF. The CDR3 nucleotides are TGTGCCAGCAGGACGACAGCGAGCTCTGGAAACACCATATATTTT.